Following are 24 T cell receptor beta chains from one sample sequenced in a study of blood T cell repertoires in COVID-19. Sequenced by immunoSEQ multiplex PCR; TCRdb stores in-frame clones only, minus some. The sample records some 45,000 clones, over 75% being singletons. The sample taken for sequencing was peripheral blood. Receptors originate from a human donor in a cohort sampled during active COVID-19.

The chain employs TRBV5-1 and TRBJ2-1; 8 nucleotides line up with TRBD1. Trimming removed 3 bases from V and 7 bases from J; junction bases left unmatched: 9. This CDR3 has 15 amino acids. Germline V gives CDR1 SGHRS, CDR2 YFSETQ. The CDR3 spells CASSSAYNRGNEQFF. DNA for the CDR3: TGCGCCAGCAGCTCAGCCTACAACAGGGGGAATGAGCAGTTCTTC.

The chain combines TRBV5-8 with TRBJ2-7, with 7 bases matching TRBD2. Germline assignment: CDR1 SGHTS and CDR2 YDEGEE. This CDR3 contains 18 residues. With 0 bases clipped from V and 2 bases from J, the junction kept 14 bases outside the gene matches. CDR3 sequence (DNA): TGTGCCAGCAGCTTGGTCCCGTGGCGGGAGTCTCGACCCTACGAGCAGTACTTC. Residues: CASSLVPWRESRPYEQYF. Full variable domain (missing parts from reference TRBV5-8 and TRBJ2-7): EAGVTQSPTHLIKTRGQQATLRCSPISGHTSVYWYQQALGLGLQFLLWYDEGEERNRGNFPPRFSGRQFPNYSSELNVNALELEDSALYLCASSLVPWRESRPYEQYFGPGTRLTVT.

The chain has TRBV27 and TRBJ2-3, with D unclear. The CDR3 sequence is 13 residues long. Germline V gives CDR1 MNHEY, CDR2 SMNVEV (reference sequence). V was cut by 3 bases and J by 2 bases, with 6 bases left in between. CDR3 in amino acids: CASSFGLTDTQYF. CDR3 sequence (DNA): TGTGCCAGCAGTTTTGGCCTCACAGATACGCAGTATTTT.

The V call is TRBV6-5, the J call TRBJ1-6; possibly TRBD1 for D (6 bases). Trimming pared 6 bases from V and 8 bases from J, leaving 14 bases between. Germline CDR1 MNHEY, CDR2 SVGAGI. The CDR3 has 14 residues. The CDR3 loop is CASRPAGDYSPLHF. The CDR3 DNA reads as TGTGCCAGCAGGCCGGCAGGGGATTATTCACCCCTCCACTTT.

In its sample, this clone was seen a few times. The J gene is TRBJ1-6, the V gene TRBV7-9; D remains ambiguous. The germline CDR1 and CDR2 sequences are SEHNR and FQNEAQ (reference sequence). The V end was cut by 4 bases, the J end by 7 bases, with 5 bases between. CDR3 size: 12 residues. CDR3 sequence reads: CASSSENSPLHF. The CDR3 DNA follows: TGTGCCAGCAGCTCGGAGAATTCACCCCTCCACTTT.

The chain links TRBV27 to TRBJ2-7; 7 bases align to TRBD1. J lost 4 bases, V lost 4 bases, and 22 bases had no gene match. CDR3 length: 19 amino acids. From germline, CDR1 is MNHEY and CDR2 SMNVEV (reference sequence). This CDR3 reads CASSSTGSVSAMRSYEQYF. In DNA form, the CDR3 reads TGTGCCAGCAGTTCGACAGGGAGCGTTTCGGCGATGAGGTCTTACGAGCAGTACTTC.

This sequence joins TRBV19 and TRBJ2-1; D may be TRBD2 (5 bases). The germline gives CDR1 LNHDA, CDR2 SQIVND (reference sequence). The CDR3 runs to 14 residues. The V gene lost 5 bases and the J gene lost 5 bases, with 13 bases spanning the gap. The CDR3 nucleotides read TGTGCCAGTAGTGTCTTGGCGGAGGACAATGAGCAGTTCTTC. Protein sequence: CASSVLAEDNEQFF.

This chain uses TRBV2 with TRBJ1-4, with TRBD1 matching over 7 bases. The V and J ends lost 4 bases and 3 bases, in that order; junction bases with no gene match: 5. The CDR3 has 15 amino acids. Per germline, CDR1 SNHLY and CDR2 FYNNEI. CDR3 nucleotide sequence: TGTGCCAGCAGTGTTACAGGGGTACCTAATGAAAAACTGTTTTTT. The encoded protein is CASSVTGVPNEKLFF.

This clone appeared a single time. The CDR3 nucleotides read TGCGCCAGCAGCCCAGGAGGAGGGGCGGTCTCCACTGAAGCTTTCTTT. This encodes CASSPGGGAVSTEAFF. The V gene is TRBV5-1, the J gene TRBJ1-1, with TRBD1 as a possible D gene (5 bases). V was cut by 4 bases and J by 4 bases, with 20 bases left in between. Germline assignment: CDR1 SGHRS and CDR2 YFSETQ. The CDR3 runs 16 residues.

This clone was picked up a small number of times. The chain couples TRBV19 to TRBJ1-5; the D gene is possibly TRBD1 (6 bases). Trimming cost V 5 bases and J 9 bases, with 17 bases left between them. The CDR3 extends over 14 amino acids. Germline V gene data show CDR1 as LNHDA and CDR2 as SQIVND (reference sequence). The CDR3 DNA reads as TGTGCCAGTAGTGTCGGGGAGGGGGGCTGGCCCCAGCATTTT. Its protein product is CASSVGEGGWPQHF.

This chain connects TRBV5-1 to TRBJ2-5; D perhaps matches TRBD1 (7 bases). Germline lookup yields CDR1 SGHRS and CDR2 YFSETQ. V was trimmed by 0 bases and J by 4 bases, leaving 16 bases between them. The CDR3 totals 16 residues. CDR3 sequence: CASSLEVGQEGETQYF. The DNA of the CDR3 is TGCGCCAGCAGCTTGGAGGTCGGACAGGAGGGAGAGACCCAGTACTTC.

The J gene is TRBJ2-1, the V gene TRBV5-4; D is unresolved. The CDR3 runs to 14 residues. V lost 8 bases and J lost 6, with 18 bases in between. CDR1 is SGHNT and CDR2 is YYREEE in the germline V gene (reference sequence). CDR3 sequence reads: CASLEKENPNEQFF. For the CDR3, the DNA is TGTGCCAGTCTGGAAAAGGAGAACCCCAATGAGCAGTTCTTC.

This clone was picked up a small number of times. The rearrangement links TRBV7-2 to TRBJ2-7; D gene ambiguous. Germline-derived CDR1 and CDR2 are SGHTA and FQGNSA. CDR3 length: 14 amino acids. Trimming pared 5 bases from V and 2 bases from J, leaving 13 bases between. CDR3 bases: TGTGCCAGCAGCCCAAGAGTACAGACCTACGAGCAGTACTTC. Protein sequence: CASSPRVQTYEQYF.

This rearrangement joins TRBV28 to TRBJ1-5; D is unclear. The CDR3 is 15 amino acids. The ends were cut back, 3 bases at V and 6 bases at J, with 15 bases in the middle. The germline CDR1 and CDR2 sequences are MDHEN and SYDVKM. CDR3 nucleotide sequence: TGTGCCAGCAGTTTCGGTCTGAGCTACGGTCAGCCCCAGCATTTT. Amino acids: CASSFGLSYGQPQHF. Combining the CDR3 with reference TRBV28 and TRBJ1-5 gives the whole variable domain DVKVTQSSRYLVKRTGEKVFLECVQDMDHENMFWYRQDPGLGLRLIYFSYDVKMKEKGDIPEGYSVSREKKERFSLILESASTNQTSMYLCASSFGLSYGQPQHFGDGTRLSIL.

The CDR3 reads CASSPAGRQGGYGYTF. The CDR3 coding sequence is TGTGCCAGCAGCCCGGCGGGCCGACAGGGGGGCTATGGCTACACCTTC. This rearrangement joins TRBV7-2 to TRBJ1-2; 9 bases match TRBD1. Germline CDR1 SGHTA, CDR2 FQGNSA. V was clipped by 5 bases and J by 4 bases; unmatched bases: 11. This CDR3 contains 16 residues. The full variable domain, its missing parts supplied by reference TRBV7-2 and TRBJ1-2, is GAGVSQSPSNKVTEKGKDVELRCDPISGHTALYWYRQSLGQGLEFLIYFQGNSAPDKSGLPSDRFSAERTGGSVSTLTIQRTQQEDSAVYLCASSPAGRQGGYGYTFGSGTRLTVV.

The V and J genes are TRBV2 and TRBJ2-3; possible D gene TRBD2, 5 bases. This CDR3 has 12 amino acids. V was pared by 4 bases and J by 8 bases, with 10 bases between. Germline CDR1 is SNHLY and CDR2 is FYNNEI. The CDR3 loop reads CASSGPSGTQYF. The CDR3 region has the DNA TGTGCCAGCAGTGGGCCCAGCGGTACGCAGTATTTT.

The chain joins TRBV5-1 to TRBJ2-1; 8 nucleotides match TRBD2. The CDR3 consists of 15 residues. Per the germline V gene, CDR1 is SGHRS and CDR2 is YFSETQ. The J segment lost 5 bases and the V segment lost 0 bases, leaving 4 bases of the junction unmatched. For the CDR3, the DNA is TGCGCCAGCAGCTTGGCACTAGCGGACAACAATGAGCAGTTCTTC. Residues: CASSLALADNNEQFF.

CDR3 in amino acids: CASSIFSGYTGELFF. In DNA, the CDR3 is TGTGCCAGTAGTATTTTCTCAGGGTACACCGGGGAGCTGTTTTTT. The genes are TRBV19 and TRBJ2-2; possible D gene TRBD1, 5 bases. Germline V gene sequence: CDR1 LNHDA, CDR2 SQIVND (reference sequence). This CDR3 has 15 amino acids. The germline V and J ends were trimmed by 3 bases and 3 bases, with 11 bases remaining between them. Using reference TRBV19 and TRBJ2-2 for the parts outside the CDR3, the full variable domain is DGGITQSPKYLFRKEGQNVTLSCEQNLNHDAMYWYRQDPGQGLRLIYYSQIVNDFQKGDIAEGYSVSREKKESFPLTVTSAQKNPTAFYLCASSIFSGYTGELFFGEGSRLTVL.

The chain is built from TRBV27 and TRBJ2-1; a possible D gene is TRBD1 (7 bases). This CDR3 is 15 amino acids long. Trimming took 2 bases from V and 7 from J, leaving 15 bases between them. Germline V gene data show CDR1 as MNHEY and CDR2 as SMNVEV (reference sequence). CDR3 residues: CASSLLLTGRNEQFF. The CDR3 nucleotides are TGTGCCAGCAGTTTACTCTTGACAGGGAGGAATGAGCAGTTCTTC.

V and J are TRBV7-9 and TRBJ2-2; 8 bases fit TRBD1. The germline gives CDR1 SEHNR, CDR2 FQNEAQ (reference sequence). Trimming took 5 bases from V and 7 from J; bases not matched to a gene: 9. The CDR3 is 15 residues long. The CDR3 is CASSRTGIRRGELFF. DNA for the CDR3: TGTGCCAGCAGCAGGACAGGGATCCGCCGCGGGGAGCTGTTTTTT.

A single count supports this clone. V usage is TRBV14 and J usage is TRBJ1-2, with D unresolved. This CDR3 has 14 amino acids. Trimming took 0 bases from V and 7 from J, leaving 12 bases between them. Per the germline V gene, CDR1 is SGHDN and CDR2 is FVKESK. CDR3 region: CASSQDKNAGGYTF. In DNA, the CDR3 is TGTGCCAGCAGCCAAGATAAAAATGCGGGTGGCTACACCTTC.

J is TRBJ1-1 and V is TRBV30; 11 positions agree with TRBD1. CDR1 is GTSNPN and CDR2 is SVGIG in the germline V gene (reference sequence). The ends lost 5 bases at V and 10 bases at J; junction bases unmatched: 12. CDR3 length: 14 residues. CDR3 nucleotides: TGTGCCTGGGAGACGAGTAGAGGGACAGGGGGAGCTTTCTTT. It encodes CAWETSRGTGGAFF.

The rearrangement joins TRBV6-6 to TRBJ1-5; no definite D call. The V gene lost 7 bases and the J gene lost 4 bases, with 11 bases spanning the gap. The CDR3 totals 13 residues. Germline-derived CDR1 and CDR2 are MNHNY and SVGAGI (reference sequence). The CDR3, as DNA: TGTGCCAGCATCCCAGTTGTTAATCAGCCCCAGCATTTT. Translation: CASIPVVNQPQHF.

The rearrangement uses TRBV18 and TRBJ1-6, with TRBD1 as a possible D gene (6 bases). CDR1 is KGHSH, CDR2 LQKENI, per germline. There are 14 residues in the CDR3. V gave up 2 bases and J gave up 6 bases, with 8 bases separating them. The CDR3 DNA sequence: TGTGCCAGCTCACCAAGCAGGGGTAATTCACCCCTCCACTTT. It yields the protein CASSPSRGNSPLHF.